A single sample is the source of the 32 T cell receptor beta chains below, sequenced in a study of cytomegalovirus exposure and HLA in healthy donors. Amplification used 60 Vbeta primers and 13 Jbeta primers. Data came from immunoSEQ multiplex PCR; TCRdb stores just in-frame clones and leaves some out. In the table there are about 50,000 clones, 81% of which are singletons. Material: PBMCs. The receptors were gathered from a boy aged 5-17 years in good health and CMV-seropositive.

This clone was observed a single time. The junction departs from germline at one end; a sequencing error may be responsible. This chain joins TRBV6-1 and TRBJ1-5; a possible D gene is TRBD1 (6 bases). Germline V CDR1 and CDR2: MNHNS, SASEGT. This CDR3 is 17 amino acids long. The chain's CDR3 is CASREGGGIHSNQPQHF. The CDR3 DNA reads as TGTGCCAGCAGGGAAGGGGGGGGGATTCATAGCAATCAGCCCCAGCATTTT.

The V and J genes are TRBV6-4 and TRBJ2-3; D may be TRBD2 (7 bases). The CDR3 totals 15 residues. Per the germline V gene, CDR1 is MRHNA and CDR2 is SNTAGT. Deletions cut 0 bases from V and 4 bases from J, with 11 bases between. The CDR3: CASSDSAGAPDTQYF. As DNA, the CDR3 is TGTGCCAGCAGTGACTCGGCGGGGGCACCAGATACGCAGTATTTT.

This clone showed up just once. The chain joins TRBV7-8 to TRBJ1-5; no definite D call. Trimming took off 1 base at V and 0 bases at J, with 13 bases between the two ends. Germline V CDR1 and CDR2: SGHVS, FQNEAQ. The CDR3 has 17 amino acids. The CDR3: CASSLGIGGISNQPQHF. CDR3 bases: TGTGCCAGCAGCTTAGGTATTGGCGGGATTAGCAATCAGCCCCAGCATTTT.

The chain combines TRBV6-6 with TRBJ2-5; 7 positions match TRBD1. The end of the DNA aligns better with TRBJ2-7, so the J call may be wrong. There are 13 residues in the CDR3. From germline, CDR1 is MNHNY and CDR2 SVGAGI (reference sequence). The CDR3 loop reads CASSPGQFYEQYF. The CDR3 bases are TGTGCCAGCAGTCCGGGACAGTTTTACGAGCAGTACTTC.

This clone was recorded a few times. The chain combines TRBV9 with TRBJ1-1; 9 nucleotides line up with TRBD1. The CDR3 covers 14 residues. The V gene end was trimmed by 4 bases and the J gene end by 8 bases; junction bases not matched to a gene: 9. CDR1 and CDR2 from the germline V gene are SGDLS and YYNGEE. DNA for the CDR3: TGTGCCAGCAGCCCCCCCTTGGGACAGGGCGAAGCTTTCTTT. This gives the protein CASSPPLGQGEAFF.

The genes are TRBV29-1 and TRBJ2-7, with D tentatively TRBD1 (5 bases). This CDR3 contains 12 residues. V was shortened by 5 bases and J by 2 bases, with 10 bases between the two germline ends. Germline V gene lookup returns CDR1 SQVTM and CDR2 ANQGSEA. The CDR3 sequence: CSVQAGPYEQYF. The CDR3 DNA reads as TGCAGCGTTCAAGCAGGGCCCTACGAGCAGTACTTC.

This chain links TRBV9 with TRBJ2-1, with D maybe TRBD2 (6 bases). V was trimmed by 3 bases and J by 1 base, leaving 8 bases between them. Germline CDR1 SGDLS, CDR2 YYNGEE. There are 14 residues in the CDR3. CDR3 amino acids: CASSGDSSYNEQFF. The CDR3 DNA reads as TGTGCCAGCAGCGGGGACTCGTCCTACAATGAGCAGTTCTTC.

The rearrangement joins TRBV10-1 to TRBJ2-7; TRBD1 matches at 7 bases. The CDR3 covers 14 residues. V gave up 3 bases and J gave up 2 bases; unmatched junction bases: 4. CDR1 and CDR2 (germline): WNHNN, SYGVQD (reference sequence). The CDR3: CASSEQGSPYEQYF. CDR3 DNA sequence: TGCGCCAGCAGTGAACAGGGGTCCCCCTACGAGCAGTACTTC.

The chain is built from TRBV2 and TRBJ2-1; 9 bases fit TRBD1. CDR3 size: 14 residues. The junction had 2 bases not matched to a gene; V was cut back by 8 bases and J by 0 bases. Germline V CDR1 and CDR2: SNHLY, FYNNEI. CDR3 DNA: TGTGCCAGCGGGGACAGGGTCTCCTACAATGAGCAGTTCTTC. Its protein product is CASGDRVSYNEQFF.

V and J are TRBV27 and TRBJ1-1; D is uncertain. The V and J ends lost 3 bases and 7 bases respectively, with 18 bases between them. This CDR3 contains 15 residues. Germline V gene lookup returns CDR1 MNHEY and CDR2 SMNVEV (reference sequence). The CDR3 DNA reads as TGTGCCAGCAGTTTGTGGTATGGGGTGCGGGGTGAAGCTTTCTTT. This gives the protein CASSLWYGVRGEAFF.

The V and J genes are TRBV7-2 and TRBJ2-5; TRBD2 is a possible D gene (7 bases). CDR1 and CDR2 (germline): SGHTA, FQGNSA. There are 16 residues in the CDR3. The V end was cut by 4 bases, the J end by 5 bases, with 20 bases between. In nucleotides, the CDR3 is TGTGCCAGCAGCTCGTTCCCTAGGGGGGGGAGGGAGACCCAGTACTTC. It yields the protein CASSSFPRGGRETQYF.

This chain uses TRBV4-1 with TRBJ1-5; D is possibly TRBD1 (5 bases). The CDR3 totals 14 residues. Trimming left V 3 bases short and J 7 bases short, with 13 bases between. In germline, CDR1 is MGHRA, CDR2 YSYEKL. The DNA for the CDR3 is TGCGCCAGCAGCCAGGTAGGGGACTTACAGCCCCAGCATTTT. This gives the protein CASSQVGDLQPQHF.

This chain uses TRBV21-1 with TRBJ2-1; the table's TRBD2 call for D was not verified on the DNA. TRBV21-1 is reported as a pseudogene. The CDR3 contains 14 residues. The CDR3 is CATRPGGGYNEQFF. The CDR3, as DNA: TGTGCCACCCGGCCGGGCGGGGGGTACAATGAGCAGTTCTTC.

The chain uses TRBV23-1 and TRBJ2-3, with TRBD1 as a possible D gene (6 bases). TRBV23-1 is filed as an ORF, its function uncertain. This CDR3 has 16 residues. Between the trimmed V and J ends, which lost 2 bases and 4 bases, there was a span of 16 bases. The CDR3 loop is CASSQVFRGHADTQYF. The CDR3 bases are TGCGCCAGCAGTCAAGTCTTCAGGGGTCACGCAGATACGCAGTATTTT.

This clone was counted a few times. The CDR3 DNA sequence: TGTGCCAGCAGCTTGAGCCCAAACGGGGAGCTGTTTTTT. This translates into CASSLSPNGELFF. The J gene is TRBJ2-2, the V gene TRBV7-2, with D unclear. The V and J ends lost 3 bases and 7 bases respectively, with 9 bases between them. Germline-derived CDR1 and CDR2 are SGHTA and FQGNSA. The CDR3 is 13 amino acids. Supplemented by reference TRBV7-2 and TRBJ2-2, the full variable domain reads GAGVSQSPSNKVTEKGKDVELRCDPISGHTALYWYRQSLGQGLEFLIYFQGNSAPDKSGLPSDRFSAERTGGSVSTLTIQRTQQEDSAVYLCASSLSPNGELFFGEGSRLTVL.

DNA for the CDR3: TGTGCCAGCAGTACCCGGTCGTCCTACGAGCAGTACTTC. It encodes CASSTRSSYEQYF. The chain links TRBV6-1 to TRBJ2-7; D unresolved. CDR3 length: 13 amino acids. Germline lookup yields CDR1 MNHNS and CDR2 SASEGT. Trimming removed 5 bases from V and 1 base from J, with 9 bases in between.

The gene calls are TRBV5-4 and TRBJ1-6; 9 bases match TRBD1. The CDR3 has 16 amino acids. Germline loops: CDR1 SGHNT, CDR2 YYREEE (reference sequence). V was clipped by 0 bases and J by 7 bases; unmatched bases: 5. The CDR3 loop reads CASSLAGGTGNSPLHF. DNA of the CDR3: TGTGCCAGCAGCTTGGCCGGTGGGACAGGGAATTCACCCCTCCACTTT. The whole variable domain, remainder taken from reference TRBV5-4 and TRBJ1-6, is ETGVTQSPTHLIKTRGQQVTLRCSSQSGHNTVSWYQQALGQGPQFIFQYYREEENGRGNFPPRFSGLQFPNYSSELNVNALELDDSALYLCASSLAGGTGNSPLHFGNGTRLTVT.

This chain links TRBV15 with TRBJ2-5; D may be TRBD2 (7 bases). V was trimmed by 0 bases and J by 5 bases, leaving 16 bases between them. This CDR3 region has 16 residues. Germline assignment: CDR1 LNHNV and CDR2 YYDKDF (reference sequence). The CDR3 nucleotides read TGTGCCACCAGCAGAGATGCGGGGGCTCCAGGGGAGACCCAGTACTTC. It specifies CATSRDAGAPGETQYF. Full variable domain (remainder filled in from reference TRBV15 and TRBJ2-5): DAMVIQNPRYQVTQFGKPVTLSCSQTLNHNVMYWYQQKSSQAPKLLFHYYDKDFNNEADTPDNFQSRRPNTSFCFLDIRSPGLGDTAMYLCATSRDAGAPGETQYFGPGTRLLVL.

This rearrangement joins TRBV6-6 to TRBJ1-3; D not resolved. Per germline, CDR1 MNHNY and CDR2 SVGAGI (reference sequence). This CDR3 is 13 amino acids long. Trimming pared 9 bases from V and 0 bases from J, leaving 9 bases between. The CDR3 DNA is TGTGCCAGTTCGCAGTTCTCTGGAAACACCATATATTTT. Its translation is CASSQFSGNTIYF.

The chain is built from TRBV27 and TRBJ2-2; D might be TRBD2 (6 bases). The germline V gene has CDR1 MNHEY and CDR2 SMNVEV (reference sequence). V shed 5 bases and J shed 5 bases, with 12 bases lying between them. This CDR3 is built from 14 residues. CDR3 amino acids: CASSGGKVTGELFF. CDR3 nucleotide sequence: TGTGCCAGCAGTGGGGGGAAGGTTACCGGGGAGCTGTTTTTT.

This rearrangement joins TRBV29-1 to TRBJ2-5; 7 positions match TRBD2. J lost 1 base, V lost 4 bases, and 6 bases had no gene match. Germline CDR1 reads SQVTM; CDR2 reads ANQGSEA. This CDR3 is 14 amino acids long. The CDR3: CSVVQRGTQETQYF. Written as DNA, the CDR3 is TGCAGCGTTGTCCAGCGGGGTACCCAAGAGACCCAGTACTTC.

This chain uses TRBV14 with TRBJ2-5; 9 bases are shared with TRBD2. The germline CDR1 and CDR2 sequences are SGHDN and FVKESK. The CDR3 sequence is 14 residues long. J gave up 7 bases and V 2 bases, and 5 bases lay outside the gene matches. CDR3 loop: CASSQTSGYTTQYF. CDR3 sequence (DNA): TGTGCCAGCAGCCAAACTAGCGGGTATACGACCCAGTACTTC.

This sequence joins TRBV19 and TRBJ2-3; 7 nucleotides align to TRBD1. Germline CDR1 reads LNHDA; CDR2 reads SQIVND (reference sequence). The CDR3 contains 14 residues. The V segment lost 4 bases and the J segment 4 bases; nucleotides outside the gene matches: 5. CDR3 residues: CASSNRGVADTQYF. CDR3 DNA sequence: TGTGCCAGTAGTAACAGGGGTGTTGCAGATACGCAGTATTTT.

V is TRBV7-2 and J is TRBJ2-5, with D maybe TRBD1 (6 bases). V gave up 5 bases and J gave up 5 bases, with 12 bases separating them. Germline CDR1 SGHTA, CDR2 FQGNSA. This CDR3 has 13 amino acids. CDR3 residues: CASSRGLTETQYF. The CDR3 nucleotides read TGTGCCAGCAGCAGGGGGTTAACGGAGACCCAGTACTTC.

The CDR3 region is CASSFSSGGTDTQYF. In DNA, the CDR3 is TGTGCCAGCAGCTTTAGTTCAGGCGGGACAGATACGCAGTATTTT. The rearrangement uses TRBV5-4 and TRBJ2-3; maybe TRBD2 (5 bases). CDR1 and CDR2 from the germline V gene are SGHNT and YYREEE (reference sequence). With 2 bases removed from V and 3 bases from J, the gap between germline ends came to 13 bases. The CDR3 has 15 amino acids.

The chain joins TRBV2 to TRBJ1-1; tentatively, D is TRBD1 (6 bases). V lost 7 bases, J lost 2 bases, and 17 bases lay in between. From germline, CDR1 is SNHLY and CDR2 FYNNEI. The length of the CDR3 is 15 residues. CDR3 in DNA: TGTGCCAGCAATACGGTCCCACAGGGAAACACTGAAGCTTTCTTT. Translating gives CASNTVPQGNTEAFF.

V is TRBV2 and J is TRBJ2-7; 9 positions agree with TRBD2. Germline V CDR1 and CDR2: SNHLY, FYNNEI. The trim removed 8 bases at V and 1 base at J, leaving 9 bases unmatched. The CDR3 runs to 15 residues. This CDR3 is CASFSGGPDSYEQYF. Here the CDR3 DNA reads TGTGCCAGCTTTAGCGGGGGCCCTGATTCCTACGAGCAGTACTTC.

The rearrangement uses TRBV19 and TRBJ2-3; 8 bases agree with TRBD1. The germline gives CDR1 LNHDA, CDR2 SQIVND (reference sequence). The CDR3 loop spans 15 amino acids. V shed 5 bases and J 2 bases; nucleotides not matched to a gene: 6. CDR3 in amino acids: CASSDRGLSTDTQYF. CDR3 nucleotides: TGTGCCAGTAGTGACAGGGGTCTTTCCACAGATACGCAGTATTTT.

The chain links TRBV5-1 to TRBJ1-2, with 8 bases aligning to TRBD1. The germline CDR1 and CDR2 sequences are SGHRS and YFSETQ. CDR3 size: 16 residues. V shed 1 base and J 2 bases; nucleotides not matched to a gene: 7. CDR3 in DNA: TGCGCCAGCAGCTTGCCCCCCGGACAGGGCAACTATGGCTACACCTTC. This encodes CASSLPPGQGNYGYTF.

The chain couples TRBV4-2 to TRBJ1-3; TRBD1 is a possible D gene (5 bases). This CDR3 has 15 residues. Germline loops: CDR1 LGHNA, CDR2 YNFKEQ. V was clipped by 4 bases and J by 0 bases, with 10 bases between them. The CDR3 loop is CASSPLGGSGNTIYF. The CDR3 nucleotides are TGTGCCAGCAGCCCCCTCGGGGGCTCTGGAAACACCATATATTTT.

The CDR3 reads CASSLTGDNSPLHF. The DNA of the CDR3 is TGCGCCAGCAGCCTGACAGGGGATAATTCACCCCTCCACTTT. The V gene is TRBV5-1, the J gene TRBJ1-6; 8 bases fit TRBD1. The CDR3 is 14 residues long. V lost 4 bases to trimming and J lost 5 bases; unmatched junction nucleotides: 2. Germline V gives CDR1 SGHRS, CDR2 YFSETQ.

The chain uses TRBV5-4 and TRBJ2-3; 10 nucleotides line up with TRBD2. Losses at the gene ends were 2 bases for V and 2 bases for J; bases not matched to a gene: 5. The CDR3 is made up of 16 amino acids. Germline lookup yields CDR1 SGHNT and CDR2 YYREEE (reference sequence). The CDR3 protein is CASSLDGLAVTDTQYF. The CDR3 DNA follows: TGTGCCAGCAGCTTAGACGGACTAGCGGTCACAGATACGCAGTATTTT.